A selection of T cell receptor beta chains follows, all from one sample in a study of identical twins. TCRdb redid the calling of the 5' RACE reads with MiXCR, one entry per CDR3 protein. This table has fewer than 250,000 distinct CDR3 sequences, 5.5% to 7% appearing once. Another study also made use of these data, one on yellow fever vaccine responses in identical twins.

What was sequenced was memory (CD45RO+) T cells sorted from blood. Source of these receptors: a woman between 18 and 29 years old in good health. CDR3s include the opening cysteine and the closing phenylalanine or tryptophan. Fields, in order: V gene, J gene, clone size, CDR3 protein. The size field is filled for only some rows; it gives once, few, many or a size class.

v_gene: TRBV20-1; j_gene: TRBJ1-5; abundance: NA; CDR3aa: CSAVAGDLHYQPQHF
v_gene: TRBV7-9; j_gene: TRBJ1-3; abundance: few; CDR3aa: CASSPTGTGNTIYF
v_gene: TRBV29-1; j_gene: TRBJ1-1; abundance: many; CDR3aa: CSARNTEAFF
v_gene: TRBV7-6; j_gene: TRBJ2-2; abundance: few; CDR3aa: CASSRRQGAAGELFF
v_gene: TRBV6-1; j_gene: TRBJ2-7; abundance: NA; CDR3aa: CASKRLAALYEQYF
v_gene: TRBV7-9; j_gene: TRBJ2-2; abundance: many; CDR3aa: CASSLAGTSSGELFF
v_gene: TRBV28; j_gene: TRBJ1-3; abundance: few; CDR3aa: CASSLEGANGNTIYF
v_gene: TRBV5-1; j_gene: TRBJ2-2; abundance: many; CDR3aa: CASSVIGQVGNTGELFF
v_gene: TRBV7-2; j_gene: TRBJ2-3; abundance: many; CDR3aa: CASSLRNADTQYF
v_gene: TRBV20-1; j_gene: TRBJ2-4; abundance: few; CDR3aa: CSARTGVYIQYF
v_gene: TRBV7-3; j_gene: TRBJ2-1; abundance: once; CDR3aa: CASRSPSGRNEQFF
v_gene: TRBV27; j_gene: TRBJ2-5; abundance: few; CDR3aa: CASTSRDQETQYF
v_gene: TRBV6-1; j_gene: TRBJ2-5; abundance: NA; CDR3aa: CASSRQGVPRETQYF
v_gene: TRBV11-2; j_gene: TRBJ2-6; abundance: NA; CDR3aa: CASSFQRYSGANVLTF
v_gene: TRBV5-6; j_gene: TRBJ2-7; abundance: many; CDR3aa: CASSSGTGGLNEQYF
v_gene: TRBV12-3/TRBV12-4; j_gene: TRBJ2-2; abundance: NA; CDR3aa: CASVSWTTGELFF
v_gene: TRBV27; j_gene: TRBJ1-2; abundance: many; CDR3aa: CASSPADTAYGYTF
v_gene: TRBV3-1; j_gene: TRBJ2-1; abundance: many; CDR3aa: CASSQVQGEQFF
v_gene: TRBV6-2/TRBV6-3; j_gene: TRBJ2-2; abundance: few; CDR3aa: CATRPAGVGTGELFF
v_gene: TRBV5-1; j_gene: TRBJ2-5; abundance: few; CDR3aa: CASSGTEDRAQETQYF
v_gene: TRBV5-5; j_gene: TRBJ1-4; abundance: NA; CDR3aa: CASSLATGGSEKLFF
v_gene: TRBV24-1; j_gene: TRBJ2-3; abundance: few; CDR3aa: CATRAGRTDTQYF
v_gene: TRBV3-1; j_gene: TRBJ2-1; abundance: many; CDR3aa: CASSRTGSGEQFF
v_gene: TRBV28; j_gene: TRBJ1-5; abundance: many; CDR3aa: CASSTTGGLSNQPQHF
v_gene: TRBV15; j_gene: TRBJ2-7; abundance: few; CDR3aa: CATSTRQGANYEQYF
v_gene: TRBV5-1; j_gene: TRBJ2-3; abundance: few; CDR3aa: CASSKENRWADTQYF
v_gene: TRBV20-1; j_gene: TRBJ1-6; abundance: NA; CDR3aa: CSARLDIKSSYNSPLHF
v_gene: TRBV24-1; j_gene: TRBJ1-1; abundance: NA; CDR3aa: CATSDRGRAEAFF
v_gene: TRBV20-1; j_gene: TRBJ2-1; abundance: many; CDR3aa: CSARDPTSGGGGNNEQFF
v_gene: TRBV3-1; j_gene: TRBJ2-7; abundance: many; CDR3aa: CASSQEASRYEQYF
v_gene: TRBV28; j_gene: TRBJ2-7; abundance: NA; CDR3aa: CASSTLGQGPTYEQYF
v_gene: TRBV10-3; j_gene: TRBJ2-2; abundance: few; CDR3aa: CATYLGQGGELFF
v_gene: TRBV20-1; j_gene: TRBJ2-1; abundance: many; CDR3aa: CSASGGGVRYNEQFF
v_gene: TRBV7-3; j_gene: TRBJ2-3; abundance: NA; CDR3aa: CASSLNGGRTGDTQYF
v_gene: TRBV12-3/TRBV12-4; j_gene: TRBJ2-3; abundance: few; CDR3aa: CASRYRWDTQYF
v_gene: TRBV25-1; j_gene: TRBJ2-5; abundance: NA; CDR3aa: CASSDPTSGSGGGQYF
v_gene: TRBV5-5; j_gene: TRBJ2-5; abundance: few; CDR3aa: CASSSHRGGGSYQETQYF
v_gene: TRBV5-6; j_gene: TRBJ2-1; abundance: few; CDR3aa: CASTTGGWGNNEQFF
v_gene: TRBV7-9; j_gene: TRBJ1-2; abundance: NA; CDR3aa: CASSPGTVTGYTF
v_gene: TRBV20-1; j_gene: TRBJ1-1; abundance: few; CDR3aa: CSARALGYTEAFF
v_gene: TRBV19; j_gene: TRBJ2-2; abundance: NA; CDR3aa: CASSALTGTGELFF
v_gene: TRBV7-9; j_gene: TRBJ1-4; abundance: many; CDR3aa: CASSLGQGGTNEKLFF
v_gene: TRBV6-1; j_gene: TRBJ2-7; abundance: few; CDR3aa: CASSEVERTGLYF
v_gene: TRBV14; j_gene: TRBJ2-6; abundance: NA; CDR3aa: CASSQAGSGANVLTF
v_gene: TRBV6-1; j_gene: TRBJ2-1; abundance: few; CDR3aa: CASRGTQDSNEQFF
v_gene: TRBV7-3; j_gene: TRBJ2-1; abundance: many; CDR3aa: CASSLKGTSGIYEQFF
v_gene: TRBV12-3/TRBV12-4; j_gene: TRBJ1-5; abundance: many; CDR3aa: CASSSTGTGNQPQHF
v_gene: TRBV10-1; j_gene: TRBJ2-5; abundance: NA; CDR3aa: CASSESIDGTQYF
v_gene: TRBV28; j_gene: TRBJ2-2; abundance: many; CDR3aa: CASSFLGQGNTGELFF
v_gene: TRBV5-1; j_gene: TRBJ2-1; abundance: few; CDR3aa: CASSRGQTYNEQFF
v_gene: TRBV2; j_gene: TRBJ2-6; abundance: NA; CDR3aa: CASTAQAGGANVLTF
v_gene: TRBV3-1; j_gene: TRBJ2-2; abundance: few; CDR3aa: CASSQGGGTNSGELFF
v_gene: TRBV5-6; j_gene: TRBJ1-2; abundance: few; CDR3aa: CASSPRGQAGYTF
v_gene: TRBV20-1; j_gene: TRBJ1-1; abundance: NA; CDR3aa: CSAGTSNTEAFF
v_gene: TRBV5-1; j_gene: TRBJ2-5; abundance: many; CDR3aa: CASSQDREETQYF
v_gene: TRBV18; j_gene: TRBJ2-3; abundance: NA; CDR3aa: CASSPSYGDTQYF
v_gene: TRBV15; j_gene: TRBJ1-2; abundance: few; CDR3aa: CATSRDTEGVLYGYTF
v_gene: TRBV20-1; j_gene: TRBJ1-3; abundance: few; CDR3aa: CSAPSGNTIYF
v_gene: TRBV10-3; j_gene: TRBJ2-2; abundance: NA; CDR3aa: CAIWQGQAGELFF
v_gene: TRBV7-9; j_gene: TRBJ2-1; abundance: NA; CDR3aa: CASNNPQTGGNEQFF